This entry describes one T cell receptor beta chain. These data belong to a study of control samples from healthy donors and cancer patients. This CDR3 has 14 residues. Germline V gene sequence: CDR1 SGHNT, CDR2 YYREEE (reference sequence). Trimming removed 1 base from V and 6 bases from J, with 11 bases in between. Profiled with immunoSEQ multiplex PCR; TCRdb holds only in-frame clones, not every one. The sample contains 190,000 or so clones, over 85% of which appear only once. Source material: blood. The receptor comes from a man younger than 35 in good health. The chain joins TRBV5-4 to TRBJ1-5; tentatively, D is TRBD1 (5 bases). The CDR3 sequence is CASSLWGDPQPQHF. DNA for the CDR3: TGTGCCAGCAGCTTGTGGGGGGATCCTCAGCCCCAGCATTTT.